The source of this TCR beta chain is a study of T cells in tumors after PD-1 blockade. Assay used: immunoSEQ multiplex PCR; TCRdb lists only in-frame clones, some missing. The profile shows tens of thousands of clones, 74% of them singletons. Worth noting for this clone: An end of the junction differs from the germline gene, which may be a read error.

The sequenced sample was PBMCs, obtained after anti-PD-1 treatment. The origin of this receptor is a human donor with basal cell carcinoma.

DNA of the CDR3: TGTGCTAGCAGCCCTCTAGCGGGGGGGGCCGTAGGGAATAGCACAGATACGCAGTATTTT. Residues: CASSPLAGGAVGNSTDTQYF. The V call is TRBV7-7, the J call TRBJ2-3; TRBD2 aligns across 12 bases. In germline, CDR1 is SSHAT, CDR2 FNYEAQ (reference sequence). The CDR3 is 20 residues long.